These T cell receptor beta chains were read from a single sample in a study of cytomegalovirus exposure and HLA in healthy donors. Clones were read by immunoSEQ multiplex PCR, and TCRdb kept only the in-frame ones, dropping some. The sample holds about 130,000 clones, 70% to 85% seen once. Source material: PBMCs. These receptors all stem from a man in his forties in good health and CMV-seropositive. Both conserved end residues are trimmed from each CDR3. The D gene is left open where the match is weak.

cdr3_aa: ASSQEQGLNEKLF
v_call: TRBV14
d_call: NA
j_call: TRBJ1-4

cdr3_aa: ASRLARTGGPYEQY
v_call: TRBV12-2
d_call: NA
j_call: TRBJ2-7

cdr3_aa: ASSLDSNTEAF
v_call: TRBV7-6
d_call: NA
j_call: TRBJ1-1

cdr3_aa: ASRWTGGFNSPLH
v_call: TRBV27
d_call: TRBD1
j_call: TRBJ1-6

cdr3_aa: ASSPRLGTVQPQH
v_call: TRBV28
d_call: TRBD1
j_call: TRBJ1-5

cdr3_aa: ASSLVQGVGQPQH
v_call: TRBV7-8
d_call: NA
j_call: TRBJ1-5

cdr3_aa: ASSPQRNTGLHNNEQF
v_call: TRBV5-1
d_call: NA
j_call: TRBJ2-1

cdr3_aa: ASSQDQETRNNYGYT
v_call: TRBV4-1
d_call: NA
j_call: TRBJ1-2

cdr3_aa: ASSMPGGNTEAF
v_call: TRBV19
d_call: NA
j_call: TRBJ1-1

cdr3_aa: ASSSDGGTGPGYT
v_call: TRBV5-1
d_call: TRBD1
j_call: TRBJ1-2

cdr3_aa: ASSPGGGTYEQY
v_call: TRBV11-3
d_call: NA
j_call: TRBJ2-7

cdr3_aa: ASTTPGTGYEQY
v_call: TRBV6-6
d_call: TRBD1
j_call: TRBJ2-7

cdr3_aa: ASSALRTQETQY
v_call: TRBV6-1
d_call: NA
j_call: TRBJ2-5

cdr3_aa: ASSQVAGQGYEQY
v_call: TRBV4-1
d_call: NA
j_call: TRBJ2-7

cdr3_aa: ASSLEGQGGNEKLF
v_call: TRBV7-6
d_call: TRBD1
j_call: TRBJ1-4

cdr3_aa: AWDSYGDSREAF
v_call: TRBV30
d_call: TRBD1
j_call: TRBJ1-1

cdr3_aa: ASSFLQGNGELF
v_call: TRBV19
d_call: NA
j_call: TRBJ2-2

cdr3_aa: ASRERRGRDLGAF
v_call: TRBV7-8
d_call: TRBD1
j_call: TRBJ1-1

cdr3_aa: ASSEGQTEQF
v_call: TRBV10-2
d_call: NA
j_call: TRBJ2-1

cdr3_aa: ASSRRGQANYGYT
v_call: TRBV27
d_call: NA
j_call: TRBJ1-2

cdr3_aa: ASSEQGWGTNTEAF
v_call: TRBV7-6
d_call: NA
j_call: TRBJ1-1

cdr3_aa: ATVGTSGHSPYNEQF
v_call: TRBV28
d_call: TRBD2
j_call: TRBJ2-1

cdr3_aa: ASSGGGVNNEQF
v_call: TRBV5-1
d_call: TRBD2
j_call: TRBJ2-1

cdr3_aa: ASTIRDPNTEAF
v_call: TRBV7-2
d_call: NA
j_call: TRBJ1-1

cdr3_aa: ASSQQGKTEAF
v_call: TRBV5-1
d_call: NA
j_call: TRBJ1-1

cdr3_aa: ASSQTTGGRGNTIY
v_call: TRBV4-3
d_call: TRBD1
j_call: TRBJ1-3

cdr3_aa: ASRTSGGTDTQY
v_call: TRBV7-9
d_call: TRBD2
j_call: TRBJ2-3

cdr3_aa: ASSPIERGDTDTQY
v_call: TRBV27
d_call: TRBD2
j_call: TRBJ2-3

cdr3_aa: ASSPSSRQGGY
v_call: TRBV7-2
d_call: TRBD1
j_call: TRBJ2-7

cdr3_aa: SVGGGGQGTQY
v_call: TRBV29-1
d_call: NA
j_call: TRBJ2-5

cdr3_aa: ASSSAVRLAGGDGEQY
v_call: TRBV27
d_call: TRBD2
j_call: TRBJ2-7

cdr3_aa: ASSPPGQGTYEQY
v_call: TRBV5-6
d_call: TRBD1
j_call: TRBJ2-7

cdr3_aa: ASSSGISPETQY
v_call: TRBV9
d_call: NA
j_call: TRBJ2-5

cdr3_aa: ASSSRGQGSEEQY
v_call: TRBV5-1
d_call: TRBD1
j_call: TRBJ2-7

cdr3_aa: ATLVRVPSSYEQY
v_call: TRBV19
d_call: NA
j_call: TRBJ2-7

cdr3_aa: AWSVLGVGTGELF
v_call: TRBV30
d_call: NA
j_call: TRBJ2-2

cdr3_aa: ATSSLRQGRGEQY
v_call: TRBV15
d_call: TRBD1
j_call: TRBJ2-7

cdr3_aa: ASSLGQGNEKLF
v_call: TRBV7-9
d_call: NA
j_call: TRBJ1-4

cdr3_aa: ASSLGQGINQPQH
v_call: TRBV27
d_call: TRBD1
j_call: TRBJ1-5

cdr3_aa: ASSQYASSESYEQY
v_call: TRBV4-2
d_call: NA
j_call: TRBJ2-7

cdr3_aa: ASSYKLAAVKQY
v_call: TRBV6-5
d_call: TRBD2
j_call: TRBJ2-7

cdr3_aa: SVGQLAGANNEQF
v_call: TRBV29-1
d_call: TRBD2
j_call: TRBJ2-1

cdr3_aa: ASSAGTGGAFGGYT
v_call: TRBV27
d_call: TRBD1
j_call: TRBJ1-2

cdr3_aa: ASSYPSRGRTGELF
v_call: TRBV6-5
d_call: NA
j_call: TRBJ2-2

cdr3_aa: ASSLFASGTDTQY
v_call: TRBV7-8
d_call: NA
j_call: TRBJ2-3

cdr3_aa: AADRVGSGELF
v_call: TRBV10-3
d_call: TRBD1
j_call: TRBJ2-2

cdr3_aa: AISGAGGQETQY
v_call: TRBV10-3
d_call: TRBD1
j_call: TRBJ2-5

cdr3_aa: ASSCWSVKQGECNQPQH
v_call: TRBV7-4
d_call: TRBD1
j_call: TRBJ1-5

cdr3_aa: ASSASGETSNEQF
v_call: TRBV6-4
d_call: TRBD2
j_call: TRBJ2-1

cdr3_aa: SAGQGAKGYT
v_call: TRBV29-1
d_call: TRBD1
j_call: TRBJ1-2